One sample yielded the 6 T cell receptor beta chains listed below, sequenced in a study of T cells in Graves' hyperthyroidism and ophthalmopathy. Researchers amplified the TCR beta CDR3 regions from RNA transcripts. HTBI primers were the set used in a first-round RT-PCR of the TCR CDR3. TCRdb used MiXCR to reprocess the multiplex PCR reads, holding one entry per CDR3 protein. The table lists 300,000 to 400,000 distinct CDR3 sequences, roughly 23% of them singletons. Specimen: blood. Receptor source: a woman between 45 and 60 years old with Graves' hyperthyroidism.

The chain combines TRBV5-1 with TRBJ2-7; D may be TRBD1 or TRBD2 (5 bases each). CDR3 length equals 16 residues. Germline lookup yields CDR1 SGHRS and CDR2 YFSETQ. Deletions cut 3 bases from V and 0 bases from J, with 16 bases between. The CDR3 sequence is CASSWGPSGSSYEQYF. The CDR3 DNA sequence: TGCGCCAGCAGCTGGGGCCCGAGCGGCTCCTCCTACGAGCAGTACTTC.

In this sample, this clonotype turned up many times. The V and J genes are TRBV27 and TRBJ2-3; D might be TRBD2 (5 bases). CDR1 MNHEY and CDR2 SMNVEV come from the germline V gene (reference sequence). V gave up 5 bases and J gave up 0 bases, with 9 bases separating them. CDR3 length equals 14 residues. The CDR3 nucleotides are TGTGCCAGCAGTCTCCGGGATAGCACAGATACGCAGTATTTT. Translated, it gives CASSLRDSTDTQYF.

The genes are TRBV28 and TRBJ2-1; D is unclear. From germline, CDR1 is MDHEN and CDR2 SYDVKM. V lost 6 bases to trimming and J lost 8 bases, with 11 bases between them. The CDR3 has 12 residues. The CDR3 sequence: CASRAANHEQFF. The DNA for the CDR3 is TGTGCCAGCAGGGCCGCTAACCATGAGCAGTTCTTC. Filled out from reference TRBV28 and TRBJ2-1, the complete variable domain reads DVKVTQSSRYLVKRTGEKVFLECVQDMDHENMFWYRQDPGLGLRLIYFSYDVKMKEKGDIPEGYSVSREKKERFSLILESASTNQTSMYLCASRAANHEQFFGPGTRLTVL.

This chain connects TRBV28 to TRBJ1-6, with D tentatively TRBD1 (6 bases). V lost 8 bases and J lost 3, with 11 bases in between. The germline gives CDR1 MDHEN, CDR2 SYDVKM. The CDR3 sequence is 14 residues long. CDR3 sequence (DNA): TGTGCCAGCTTACCGGGACACTATAATTCACCCCTCCACTTT. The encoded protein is CASLPGHYNSPLHF.

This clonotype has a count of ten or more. In DNA, the CDR3 is TGTGCCAGCATTCAGGGGGGCCTAAGATCGCCTTTCTTT. It translates to CASIQGGLRSPFF. The chain has TRBV12-3 or TRBV12-4 and TRBJ1-1, with TRBD1 matching over 7 bases. V was pared by 7 bases and J by 12 bases, with 14 bases of the junction left unmatched. The CDR3 extends over 13 amino acids.

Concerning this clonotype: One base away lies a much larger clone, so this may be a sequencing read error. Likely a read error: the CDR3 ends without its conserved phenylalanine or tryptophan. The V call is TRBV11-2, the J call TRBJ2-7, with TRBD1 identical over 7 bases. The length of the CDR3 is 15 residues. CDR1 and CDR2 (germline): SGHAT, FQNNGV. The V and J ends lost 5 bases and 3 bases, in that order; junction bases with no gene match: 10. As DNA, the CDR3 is TGTGCCAGCAGCCGTCCCGGGACAGCCCGCTACGAGCAGTACTCC. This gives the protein CASSRPGTARYEQYS.